The clone carrying this T cell receptor (beta chain) was found once. Its antigen remains unknown. These data come from a study of cytomegalovirus exposure and HLA in healthy donors. The study, taken as a whole, reports: Among TCR beta chains, those listed as cytomegalovirus-associated numbered about 160.

The CDR3 is 13 residues long. The trim removed 5 bases at V and 10 bases at J, leaving 8 bases unmatched. Germline-derived CDR1 and CDR2 are SGHAT and FQNNGV. Libraries were prepared by immunoSEQ multiplex PCR; TCRdb keeps only in-frame clonotypes and omits some of them. The sample includes around 110,000 clones, 88% of them seen just once. The material sequenced was PBMCs. The V and J genes are TRBV11-2 and TRBJ2-1; TRBD1 agrees at 7 bases. The receptor's source is a woman aged 18-35 years in good health and CMV-seropositive. The CDR3 coding sequence is TGTGCCAGCAGCAGGGGACAGCTTGAAGAGCAGTTCTTC. This translates into CASSRGQLEEQFF.